The T cell receptor (beta chain) described here comes from a study of breast tumors, draining lymph nodes, adjacent tissues. General study findings and limits: The data were judged consistent with most tumor T cells coming from lymph node and expanding in tumor. Tumor T cell lymph node origin was a supported hypothesis, not proven.

The germline V gene encodes CDR1 SGHRS and CDR2 YFSETQ. The CDR3 runs 14 residues. From the multiplex PCR reads, TCRdb called clonotypes with MiXCR, one entry per CDR3 protein. The data hold about 230,000 distinct CDR3 sequences, with roughly 32% observed a single time. The lymph nodes were axillary draining lymph nodes from breast cancer patients. Only a few counts were recorded for this clonotype. Its specificity is unknown. This clone may be a read error of a much larger clone one base away. Sequenced input: axillary lymph node tissue. This receptor was taken from a female donor with breast cancer. Some clones in this sample may be carry-over from other donors' samples. The chain links TRBV5-1 to TRBJ2-5; a weak D match, TRBD2 (7 bases). This chain's CDR3 is CASSSPGGQETQCF. The CDR3 nucleotides are TGCGCCAGCAGCTCCCCGGGGGGACAAGAGACCCAGTGCTTC.